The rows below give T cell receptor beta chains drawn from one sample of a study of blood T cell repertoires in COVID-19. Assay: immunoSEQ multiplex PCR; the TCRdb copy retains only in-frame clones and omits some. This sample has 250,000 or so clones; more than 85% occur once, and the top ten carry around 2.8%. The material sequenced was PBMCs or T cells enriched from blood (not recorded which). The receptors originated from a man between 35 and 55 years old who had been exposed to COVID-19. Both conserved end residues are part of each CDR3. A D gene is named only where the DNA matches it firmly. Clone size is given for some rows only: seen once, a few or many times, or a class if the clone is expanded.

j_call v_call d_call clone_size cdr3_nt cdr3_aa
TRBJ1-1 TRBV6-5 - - TGTGCCAGCAGCCGCACCTCGGGGGGGAACACTGAAGCTTTCTTT CASSRTSGGNTEAFF
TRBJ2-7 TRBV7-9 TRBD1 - TGTGCCAGCAATTCAGGGGGCCTGGAACCCCTACCCCCCTACGAGCAGTACTTC CASNSGGLEPLPPYEQYF
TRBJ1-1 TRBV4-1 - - TGCGCCAGCAGCCAAGGCCCAGTTTCTTTAGGAAGGAGTGAAGCTTTCTTT CASSQGPVSLGRSEAFF
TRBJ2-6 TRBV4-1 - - TGCGCCAGCAGCCAAGTGGTCAGAAGCGGCTCTGGGGCCAACGTCCTGACTTTC CASSQVVRSGSGANVLTF
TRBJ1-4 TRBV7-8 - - TGTGCCAGCAGCTTCCAGGGGAACGTCATTGAAAAACTGTTTTTT CASSFQGNVIEKLFF
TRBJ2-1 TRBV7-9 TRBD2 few TGTGCCAGCAGCTTGCTAGCGGGAGAATCCTATGAGCAGTTCTTC CASSLLAGESYEQFF
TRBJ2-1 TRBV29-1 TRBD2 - TGCAGCGTTGATCGGACTAGTCCCTACAATGAGCAGTTCTTC CSVDRTSPYNEQFF
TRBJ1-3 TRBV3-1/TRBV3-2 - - TGTGCCAGCAGCCAAGATAGAGGAGGGGCTGGAAACACCATATATTTT CASSQDRGGAGNTIYF
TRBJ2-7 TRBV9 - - TGTGCCAGCAGCGTAGGGGACACCAGCTACGAGCAGTACTTC CASSVGDTSYEQYF
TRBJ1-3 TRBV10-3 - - TGTGCCATCAAAGGACAGACCTATGGAAACACCATATATTTT CAIKGQTYGNTIYF
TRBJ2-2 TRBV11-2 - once TGTGCCAGCAGCTTCCGGCCAGGCACCGGGGAGCTGTTTTTT CASSFRPGTGELFF
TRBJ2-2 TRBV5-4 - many TGTGCCAGCAGCCCCGGACTACCTCGTGCCACCGGGGAGCTGTTTTTT CASSPGLPRATGELFF
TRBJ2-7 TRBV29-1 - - TGCAGCGTTGAAGGTGGGGCGGATCCCTACGAGCAGTACTTC CSVEGGADPYEQYF
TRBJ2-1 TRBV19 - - TGTGCCAGTAGTCCCATCCGAGGCTATGAGCAGTTCTTC CASSPIRGYEQFF
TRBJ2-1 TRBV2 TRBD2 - TGTGCCAGCAGTATACGGACTAGCGAGCGTCTTGAGCAGTTCTTC CASSIRTSERLEQFF
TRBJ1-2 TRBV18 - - TGTGCCAGCTCACCTGACAGTAACTATGGCTACACCTTC CASSPDSNYGYTF
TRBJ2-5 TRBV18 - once TGTGCCAGCTCACCCCCGATGGGGGCTGAGACCCAGTACTTC CASSPPMGAETQYF
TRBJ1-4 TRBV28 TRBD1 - TGTGCCAGCAGTACCCAGGGGGGCGGTGAAAAACTGTTTTTT CASSTQGGGEKLFF
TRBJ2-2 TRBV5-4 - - TGTGCCAGCAGCCCCCGAGTAGGGGACACCGGGGAGCTGTTTTTT CASSPRVGDTGELFF
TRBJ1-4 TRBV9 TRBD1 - TGTGCCAGCAGCGGACGACAGGGGAATGAAAAACTGTTTTTT CASSGRQGNEKLFF
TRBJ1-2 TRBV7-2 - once TGTGCCAGCAGCTCGAGGACAGAAAACTATGGCTACACCTTC CASSSRTENYGYTF
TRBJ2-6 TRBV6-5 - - TGTGCCAGCAGTTACGGGTGGGGCGCCGGGGCCAACGTCCTGACTTTC CASSYGWGAGANVLTF
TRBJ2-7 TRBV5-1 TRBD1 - TGCGCCAGCAGCTGGGGACAGACCTCCTACGAGCAGTACTTC CASSWGQTSYEQYF
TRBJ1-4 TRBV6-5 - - TGTGCCAGCAGTTATAGGGGTACAACTAATGAAAAACTGTTTTTT CASSYRGTTNEKLFF
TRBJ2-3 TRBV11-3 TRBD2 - TGTGCCAGCAGCTTGGGGAGCGGGAGTACAGATACGCAGTATTTT CASSLGSGSTDTQYF